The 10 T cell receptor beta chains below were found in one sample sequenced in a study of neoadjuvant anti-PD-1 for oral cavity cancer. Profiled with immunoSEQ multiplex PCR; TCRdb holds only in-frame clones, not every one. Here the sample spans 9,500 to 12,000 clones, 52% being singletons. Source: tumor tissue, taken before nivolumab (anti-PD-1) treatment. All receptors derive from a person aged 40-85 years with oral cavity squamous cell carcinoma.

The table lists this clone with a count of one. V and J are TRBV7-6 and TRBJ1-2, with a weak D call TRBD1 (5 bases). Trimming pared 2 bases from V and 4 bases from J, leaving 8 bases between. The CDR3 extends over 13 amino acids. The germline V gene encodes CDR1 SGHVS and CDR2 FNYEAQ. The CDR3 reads CASSLMGPYGYTF. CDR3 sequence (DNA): TGTGCCAGCAGCTTAATGGGGCCCTATGGCTACACCTTC.

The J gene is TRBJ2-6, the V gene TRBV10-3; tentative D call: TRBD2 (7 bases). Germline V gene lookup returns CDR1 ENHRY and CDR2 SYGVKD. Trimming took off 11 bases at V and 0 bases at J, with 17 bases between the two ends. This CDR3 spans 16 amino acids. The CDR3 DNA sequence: TGTGCCTCATGGGGGGGCTCCGGCTCTGGGGCCAACGTCCTGACTTTC. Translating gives CASWGGSGSGANVLTF.

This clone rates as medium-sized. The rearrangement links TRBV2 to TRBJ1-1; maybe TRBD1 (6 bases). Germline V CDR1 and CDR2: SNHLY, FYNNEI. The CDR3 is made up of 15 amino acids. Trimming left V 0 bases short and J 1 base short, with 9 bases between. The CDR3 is CASSEAVRGNTEAFF. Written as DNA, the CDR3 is TGTGCCAGCAGTGAAGCGGTCAGGGGGAACACTGAAGCTTTCTTT.

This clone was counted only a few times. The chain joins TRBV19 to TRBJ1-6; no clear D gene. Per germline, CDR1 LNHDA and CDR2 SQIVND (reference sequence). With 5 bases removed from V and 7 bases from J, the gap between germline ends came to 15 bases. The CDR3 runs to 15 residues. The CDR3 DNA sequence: TGTGCCAGTAGTCGTCAGCAGGTGAGGAATTCACCCCTCCACTTT. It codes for CASSRQQVRNSPLHF.

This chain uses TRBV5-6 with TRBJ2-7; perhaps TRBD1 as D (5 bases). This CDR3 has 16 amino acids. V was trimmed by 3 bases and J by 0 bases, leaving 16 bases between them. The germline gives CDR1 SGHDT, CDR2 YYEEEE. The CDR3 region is CASSSQQENPSYEQYF. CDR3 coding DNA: TGTGCCAGCAGCTCTCAACAGGAGAATCCCTCCTACGAGCAGTACTTC.

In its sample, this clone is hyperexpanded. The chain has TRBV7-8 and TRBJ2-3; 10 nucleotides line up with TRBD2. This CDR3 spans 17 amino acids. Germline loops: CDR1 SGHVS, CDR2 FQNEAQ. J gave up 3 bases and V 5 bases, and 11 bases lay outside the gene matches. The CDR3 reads CASSNPSSGGMTDTQYF. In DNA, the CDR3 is TGTGCCAGCAGCAATCCTTCTAGCGGGGGCATGACAGATACGCAGTATTTT.

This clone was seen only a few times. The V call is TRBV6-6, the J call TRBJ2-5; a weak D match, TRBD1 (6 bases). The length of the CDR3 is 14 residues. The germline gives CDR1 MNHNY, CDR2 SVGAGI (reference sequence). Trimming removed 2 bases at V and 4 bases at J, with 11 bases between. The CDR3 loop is CASSYRGSRETQYF. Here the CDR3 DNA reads TGTGCCAGCAGTTACAGGGGGAGCCGAGAGACCCAGTACTTC.

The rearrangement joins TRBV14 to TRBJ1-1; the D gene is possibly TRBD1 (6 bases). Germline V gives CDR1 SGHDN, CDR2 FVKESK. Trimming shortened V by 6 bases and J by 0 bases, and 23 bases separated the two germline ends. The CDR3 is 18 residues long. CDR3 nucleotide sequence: TGTGCCAGCAGTGAAAGAATTACAGGGAATTTCATGAACACTGAAGCTTTCTTT. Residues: CASSERITGNFMNTEAFF.

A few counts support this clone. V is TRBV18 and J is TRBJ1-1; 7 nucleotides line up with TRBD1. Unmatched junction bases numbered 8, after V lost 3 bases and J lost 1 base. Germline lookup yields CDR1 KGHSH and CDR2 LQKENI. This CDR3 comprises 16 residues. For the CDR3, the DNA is TGTGCCAGCTCACCGTTACAGGGGAACGGGAACACTGAAGCTTTCTTT. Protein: CASSPLQGNGNTEAFF.

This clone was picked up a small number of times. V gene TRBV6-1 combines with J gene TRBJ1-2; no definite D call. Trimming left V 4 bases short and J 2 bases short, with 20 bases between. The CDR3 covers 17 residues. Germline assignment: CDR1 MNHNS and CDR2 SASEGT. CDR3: CASSAGRPVYSNYGYTF. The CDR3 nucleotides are TGTGCCAGCAGTGCTGGCCGCCCCGTTTATTCGAACTATGGCTACACCTTC.